This TCR beta chain was sequenced during a study of human T cells and chemical hapten exposure. Study overall: Sensitization used 2% DPC on about 2 cm by about 2 cm upper inner arm skin. Upper-back patches of 0.01% DPC were read at 6 days. Weekly scalp doses of diphenylcyclopropenone were given to patients during the roughly 24-week study.

Time point reported: patch test 1, 2 weeks after DPC sensitization. Treatment specified: therapeutic diphenylcyclopropenone sensitization with weekly scalp DPC. This clonotype was seen ten or more times. TCRdb analysed the RACE reads with MiXCR anew, one entry per CDR3 protein. The sample lists roughly 380,000 distinct CDR3 sequences, approximately 5.1% occurring once. Material: whole blood, obtained in connection with sensitization to the hapten diphenylcyclopropenone (DPC). This sequence originates from a woman in her forties or fifties with alopecia areata. Some clones in this sample may be carry-over from other donors' samples.

CDR3 bases: TGTGCCAGCAGCAGGGGATTCAGGAATCAGCCCCAGCATTTT. Its protein is CASSRGFRNQPQHF. The chain combines TRBV5-8 with TRBJ1-5; perhaps TRBD1 as D (5 bases). The V gene lost 4 bases and the J gene lost 4 bases, with 12 bases spanning the gap. The length of the CDR3 is 14 residues. CDR1 and CDR2 from the germline V gene are SGHTS and YDEGEE.